Each of the 8 T cell receptor beta chains below was sequenced from the same sample in a study of blood T cell repertoires in COVID-19. Data came from immunoSEQ multiplex PCR; TCRdb stores just in-frame clones and leaves some out. The data show some 100,000 clones, roughly nine tenths seen once. Material: peripheral blood. The receptor source for this set is a human donor with active COVID-19. The donor label of this sample is uncertain.

This sequence joins TRBV7-8 and TRBJ2-1; TRBD2 aligns across 10 bases. From germline, CDR1 is SGHVS and CDR2 FQNEAQ. With V trimmed by 7 bases and J by 9 bases, 15 bases remained unmatched. The CDR3 extends over 16 amino acids. CDR3 in amino acids: CASTFPSGGAVGEQFF. The CDR3 bases are TGTGCCAGCACTTTCCCGAGCGGGGGGGCCGTCGGTGAGCAGTTCTTC.

This chain joins TRBV29-1 and TRBJ1-1, with TRBD1 matching 10 bases. This CDR3 is 16 amino acids long. V lost 6 bases to trimming and J lost 3 bases; unmatched junction nucleotides: 13. Germline assignment: CDR1 SQVTM and CDR2 ANQGSEA. This CDR3 reads CSVGTGEYSRDTEAFF. In DNA, the CDR3 is TGCAGCGTCGGGACAGGGGAGTACAGTAGGGACACTGAAGCTTTCTTT.

The chain uses TRBV19 and TRBJ1-2; 7 nucleotides agree with TRBD1. The length of the CDR3 is 14 residues. CDR1 and CDR2 (germline): LNHDA, SQIVND (reference sequence). Germline trimming cut 5 bases from V and 5 bases from J; bases unmatched to any gene: 8. For the CDR3, the DNA is TGTGCCAGTAGTCGGGGGACAGAGAGATATGGCTACACCTTC. Protein sequence: CASSRGTERYGYTF.

The chain links TRBV5-6 to TRBJ2-7, with TRBD2 as a possible D gene (6 bases). The CDR3 length is 15 residues. In germline, CDR1 is SGHDT, CDR2 YYEEEE. V lost 0 bases, J lost 0 bases, and 10 bases lay in between. The CDR3 sequence: CASSLGRGSSYEQYF. The CDR3 DNA is TGTGCCAGCAGCTTGGGTCGGGGGAGCTCCTACGAGCAGTACTTC. The full variable domain, completed using reference TRBV5-6 and TRBJ2-7, is DAGVTQSPTHLIKTRGQQVTLRCSPKSGHDTVSWYQQALGQGPQFIFQYYEEEERQRGNFPDRFSGHQFPNYSSELNVNALLLGDSALYLCASSLGRGSSYEQYFGPGTRLTVT.

Only one count was recorded for this clone. The chain recombines TRBV5-1 with TRBJ2-5, with 9 positions matching TRBD1. The CDR3 has 16 residues. The V segment lost 0 bases and the J segment 5 bases; nucleotides outside the gene matches: 8. Germline CDR1 and CDR2: SGHRS and YFSETQ. This CDR3 is CASSLEGTGRWETQYF. In nucleotides, the CDR3 is TGCGCCAGCAGCTTGGAGGGGACAGGGCGGTGGGAGACCCAGTACTTC.

V is TRBV5-4 and J is TRBJ1-2; the D gene is possibly TRBD1 (5 bases). Germline V CDR1 and CDR2: SGHNT, YYREEE (reference sequence). Trimming shortened V by 3 bases and J by 5 bases, and 17 bases separated the two germline ends. This CDR3 comprises 15 residues. The DNA for the CDR3 is TGTGCCAGCAGCTCGGGGGTCTTTTTTTCATATGGCTACACCTTC. Residues: CASSSGVFFSYGYTF.

V and J are TRBV27 and TRBJ2-3; D may be TRBD2 (6 bases). CDR1 is MNHEY and CDR2 is SMNVEV in the germline V gene (reference sequence). V was trimmed by 3 bases and J by 4 bases, leaving 23 bases between them. This CDR3 is 18 amino acids long. In DNA form, the CDR3 reads TGTGCCAGCAGTTTTTGGGGACTTCGTAGCACGGGGTCAGATACGCAGTATTTT. Translating it yields CASSFWGLRSTGSDTQYF.

The V gene is TRBV5-1, the J gene TRBJ1-3; 7 bases fit TRBD1. CDR1 is SGHRS, CDR2 YFSETQ, per germline. The junction had 7 bases not matched to a gene; V was cut back by 4 bases and J by 6 bases. This CDR3 contains 14 residues. CDR3 sequence: CASSAGQNLNTIYF. For the CDR3, the DNA is TGCGCCAGCAGCGCGGGACAGAACCTAAACACCATATATTTT.